These T cell receptor beta chains were read from a single sample in a study of cytomegalovirus exposure and HLA in healthy donors. Profiled with immunoSEQ multiplex PCR; TCRdb holds only in-frame clones, not every one. The sample contains roughly 120,000 clones, less than 75% of which appear only once. Sequencing was carried out using PBMCs. The receptors were sampled from a woman in her thirties or forties in good health and CMV-seropositive. The CDR3 runs from the conserved cysteine through the conserved F or W. A D gene is named only where the DNA matches it firmly. Clone size is not always given. Where it is, it says once, few, many or a class for expanded clones.

J: TRBJ2-2; size: NA; D: NA; V: TRBV7-2; CDR3: CASSLTGQFTGELFF; DNA: TGTGCCAGCAGCTTAACAGGGCAGTTCACCGGGGAGCTGTTTTTT
J: TRBJ1-1; size: NA; D: TRBD1; V: TRBV6-1; CDR3: CASSEAGWDRARRAFF; DNA: TGTGCCAGCAGTGAAGCTGGGTGGGACAGGGCAAGGAGGGCTTTCTTT
J: TRBJ1-1; size: NA; D: TRBD1; V: TRBV10-3; CDR3: CATERDRLANTEAFF; DNA: TGTGCCACAGAAAGGGACAGGTTAGCGAACACTGAAGCTTTCTTT
J: TRBJ2-1; size: NA; D: TRBD2; V: TRBV7-2; CDR3: CAGGSGYNEQFF; DNA: TGTGCCGGCGGGAGCGGCTACAATGAGCAGTTCTTC
J: TRBJ1-2; size: once; D: TRBD1; V: TRBV11-2; CDR3: CASSLQGQSYGYTF; DNA: TGTGCCAGCAGCTTACAGGGACAGAGCTATGGCTACACCTTC
J: TRBJ2-1; size: NA; D: TRBD1; V: TRBV9; CDR3: CASSEGGRANEQFF; DNA: TGTGCCAGCAGCGAAGGGGGCAGGGCCAATGAGCAGTTCTTC
J: TRBJ1-1; size: NA; D: NA; V: TRBV2; CDR3: CASSDRSTRMNTEAFF; DNA: TGTGCCAGCAGTGATCGGAGCACTAGGATGAACACTGAAGCTTTCTTT
J: TRBJ2-7; size: NA; D: NA; V: TRBV2; CDR3: CASRGQPLTGHEQYF; DNA: TGTGCCAGCCGGGGTCAGCCTCTGACCGGCCACGAGCAGTACTTC
J: TRBJ2-7; size: NA; D: TRBD1; V: TRBV6-5; CDR3: CASSPDRRSYEQYF; DNA: TGTGCCAGCAGTCCGGACAGGAGGTCCTACGAGCAGTACTTC
J: TRBJ1-1; size: NA; D: NA; V: TRBV21-1; CDR3: CATNPEGTEAFF; DNA: TGTGCCACCAACCCAGAGGGAACTGAAGCTTTCTTT
J: TRBJ2-7; size: once; D: NA; V: TRBV5-1; CDR3: CASSLVVAGSYEQYF; DNA: TGCGCCAGCAGCTTGGTGGTAGCTGGGTCCTACGAGCAGTACTTC
J: TRBJ1-2; size: NA; D: TRBD1; V: TRBV4-3; CDR3: CASSQDSFMGQGNGYTF; DNA: TGCGCCAGCAGCCAAGATTCCTTTATGGGACAGGGGAATGGCTACACCTTC
J: TRBJ2-5; size: NA; D: NA; V: TRBV28; CDR3: CASSVTQETQYF; DNA: TGTGCCAGCAGTGTGACACAAGAGACCCAGTACTTC
J: TRBJ2-3; size: NA; D: NA; V: TRBV19; CDR3: CASSRAASTDTQYF; DNA: TGTGCCAGTAGTAGGGCAGCTAGCACAGATACGCAGTATTTT
J: TRBJ2-3; size: NA; D: TRBD2; V: TRBV4-2; CDR3: CASSPRTSGGVADTQYF; DNA: TGTGCCAGCAGCCCCCGGACTAGCGGGGGGGTCGCAGATACGCAGTATTTT
J: TRBJ1-6; size: NA; D: NA; V: TRBV14; CDR3: CASSPGGLTYNSPLHF; DNA: TGTGCCAGCAGCCCGGGGGGTCTCACCTATAATTCACCCCTCCACTTT
J: TRBJ1-4; size: NA; D: TRBD1; V: TRBV28; CDR3: CASRLTGANNEKLFF; DNA: TGTGCCAGCAGACTTACAGGGGCTAACAATGAAAAACTGTTTTTT
J: TRBJ1-6; size: NA; D: NA; V: TRBV7-9; CDR3: CASSLDTGFNSPLHF; DNA: TGTGCCAGCAGCTTAGATACGGGTTTTAATTCACCCCTCCACTTT
J: TRBJ1-2; size: NA; D: TRBD1; V: TRBV2; CDR3: CASSLGQGALSGYTF; DNA: TGTGCCAGCAGTCTGGGCCAGGGGGCATTGAGTGGCTACACCTTC
J: TRBJ2-2; size: NA; D: NA; V: TRBV6-1; CDR3: CATYTGELFF; DNA: TGTGCCACATACACCGGGGAGCTGTTTTTT
J: TRBJ2-7; size: NA; D: TRBD2; V: TRBV2; CDR3: CASKQGLAVSYEQYF; DNA: TGTGCCAGCAAGCAGGGACTAGCGGTCTCCTACGAGCAGTACTTC
J: TRBJ2-7; size: NA; D: NA; V: TRBV4-2; CDR3: CASSQDAGAGNEQYF; DNA: TGTGCCAGCAGCCAAGATGCGGGGGCAGGGAACGAGCAGTACTTC
J: TRBJ2-7; size: NA; D: NA; V: TRBV28; CDR3: CASSLFPGEDEQYF; DNA: TGTGCCAGCAGTTTATTCCCGGGGGAGGACGAGCAGTACTTC
J: TRBJ1-2; size: NA; D: TRBD1; V: TRBV5-8; CDR3: CASSFDRGNYGYTF; DNA: TGTGCCAGCAGCTTCGACAGGGGGAACTATGGCTACACCTTC